This is a list of T cell receptor beta chains from one sample in a study of T-cell reconstitution after alpha-beta-depleted transplantation in children. TCRdb re-called the PCR reads through MiXCR, storing one row per CDR3 protein. Of about 200,000 distinct CDR3 sequences detected, more than 14% appear once; the ten largest clones hold roughly 13%. This specimen was PBMCs from the stem cell graft donor, taken from the stem cell graft. The receptors come from a human donor who donated a stem cell graft to a child with acute lymphoblastic leukemia. Both conserved end residues are part of each CDR3. D genes are given only for firm matches. Rows give clone size only sometimes, using once, few, many, or a class for an expanded clone.

J gene: TRBJ2-7
CDR3 length: 14
V gene: TRBV10-3
clone size: NA
D gene: TRBD2
CDR3 DNA: TGTGCCATCAGAGGACTAGCGGGGCGGTACGAGCAGTACTTC
CDR3 protein: CAIRGLAGRYEQYF

J gene: TRBJ1-2
CDR3 length: 15
V gene: TRBV4-1
clone size: many
D gene: NA
CDR3 DNA: TGCGCCAGCAGCCAAGGGGCAGGGCTCAACTATGGCTACACCTTC
CDR3 protein: CASSQGAGLNYGYTF

J gene: TRBJ2-5
CDR3 length: 16
V gene: TRBV27
clone size: many
D gene: NA
CDR3 DNA: TGTGCCAGCAGTTCGACAAATGGGCGGAGGCAAGAGACCCAGTACTTC
CDR3 protein: CASSSTNGRRQETQYF

J gene: TRBJ2-1
CDR3 length: 15
V gene: TRBV20-1
clone size: few
D gene: TRBD2
CDR3 DNA: TGCAGTGCTAGATCGGGACTAGCGGGACCTAATGAGCAGTTCTTC
CDR3 protein: CSARSGLAGPNEQFF

J gene: TRBJ2-7
CDR3 length: 17
V gene: TRBV13
clone size: many
D gene: NA
CDR3 DNA: TGTGCCAGCAGCTTAACCCACACTACCAGGGGAACCTACGAGCAGTACTTC
CDR3 protein: CASSLTHTTRGTYEQYF

J gene: TRBJ2-1
CDR3 length: 16
V gene: TRBV18
clone size: many
D gene: NA
CDR3 DNA: TGTGCCAGCTCACCACCGGATAGGGAGCTATACAATGAGCAGTTCTTC
CDR3 protein: CASSPPDRELYNEQFF

J gene: TRBJ2-1
CDR3 length: 12
V gene: TRBV3-1
clone size: many
D gene: NA
CDR3 DNA: TGTGCCAGCAGCCACGGGGTGGGTGAGCAGTTCTTC
CDR3 protein: CASSHGVGEQFF

J gene: TRBJ2-6
CDR3 length: 15
V gene: TRBV6-5
clone size: many
D gene: NA
CDR3 DNA: TGTGCCAGCAGTCCAGGGGAACGTAGGGCCAACGTCCTGACTTTC
CDR3 protein: CASSPGERRANVLTF

J gene: TRBJ1-1
CDR3 length: 11
V gene: TRBV29-1
clone size: many
D gene: NA
CDR3 DNA: TGCAGCGTTGTCAAGAACACTGAAGCTTTCTTT
CDR3 protein: CSVVKNTEAFF

J gene: TRBJ2-2
CDR3 length: 13
V gene: TRBV7-2
clone size: NA
D gene: NA
CDR3 DNA: TGTGCCAGCAGCTCCAGGGGTGACGGGGAGCTGTTTTTT
CDR3 protein: CASSSRGDGELFF

J gene: TRBJ2-1
CDR3 length: 15
V gene: TRBV5-1
clone size: many
D gene: NA
CDR3 DNA: TGCGCCAGCAGCTTGGGAGAGAGCTCCTACAATGAGCAGTTCTTC
CDR3 protein: CASSLGESSYNEQFF

J gene: TRBJ1-5
CDR3 length: 17
V gene: TRBV20-1
clone size: many
D gene: TRBD1
CDR3 DNA: TGCAGTGCTAGAGGGTACAGGGGGGGGAAAAAGCATCAGCCCCAGCATTTT
CDR3 protein: CSARGYRGGKKHQPQHF

J gene: TRBJ1-4
CDR3 length: 15
V gene: TRBV18
clone size: NA
D gene: NA
CDR3 DNA: TGTGCCAGCTCACCCCTCCGCGGGTTAAATGAAAAACTGTTTTTT
CDR3 protein: CASSPLRGLNEKLFF

J gene: TRBJ2-7
CDR3 length: 14
V gene: TRBV6-5
clone size: NA
D gene: NA
CDR3 DNA: TGTGCCAGCAGGATTAGCGGAACCTCCTACGAGCAGTACTTC
CDR3 protein: CASRISGTSYEQYF

J gene: TRBJ2-4
CDR3 length: 14
V gene: TRBV30
clone size: few
D gene: NA
CDR3 DNA: TGTGCCTGGAGTGTAAATCGGGACAAAAACATTCAGTACTTC
CDR3 protein: CAWSVNRDKNIQYF

J gene: TRBJ2-7
CDR3 length: 12
V gene: TRBV29-1
clone size: many
D gene: TRBD2
CDR3 DNA: TGCAGCGTTCTAGCGGGAGAGTACGAGCAGTACTTC
CDR3 protein: CSVLAGEYEQYF

J gene: TRBJ2-7
CDR3 length: 12
V gene: TRBV29-1
clone size: many
D gene: TRBD1
CDR3 DNA: TGCAGCGCCCGGACAGGGGGAGGGGAGCAGTACTTC
CDR3 protein: CSARTGGGEQYF

J gene: TRBJ1-1
CDR3 length: 12
V gene: TRBV28
clone size: many
D gene: NA
CDR3 DNA: TGTGCCAGCAGTTCGGGGGGAACTGAAGCTTTCTTT
CDR3 protein: CASSSGGTEAFF

J gene: TRBJ2-3
CDR3 length: 14
V gene: TRBV29-1
clone size: NA
D gene: TRBD2
CDR3 DNA: TGCAGCGCTAGTAGCGGGGACTTCACAGATACGCAGTATTTT
CDR3 protein: CSASSGDFTDTQYF

J gene: TRBJ1-1
CDR3 length: 15
V gene: TRBV5-1
clone size: many
D gene: NA
CDR3 DNA: TGCGCCAGCAGCTTGGATATGGGTTTGAACACTGAAGCTTTCTTT
CDR3 protein: CASSLDMGLNTEAFF

J gene: TRBJ2-5
CDR3 length: 13
V gene: TRBV19
clone size: NA
D gene: NA
CDR3 DNA: TGTGCCAGTAGTGACCAGGGTGCAGAGACCCAGTACTTC
CDR3 protein: CASSDQGAETQYF

J gene: TRBJ1-1
CDR3 length: 16
V gene: TRBV11-2
clone size: many
D gene: NA
CDR3 DNA: TGTGCCAGCAGCTTAGAAGTGAGGGGCGAGGGCACTGAAGCTTTCTTT
CDR3 protein: CASSLEVRGEGTEAFF